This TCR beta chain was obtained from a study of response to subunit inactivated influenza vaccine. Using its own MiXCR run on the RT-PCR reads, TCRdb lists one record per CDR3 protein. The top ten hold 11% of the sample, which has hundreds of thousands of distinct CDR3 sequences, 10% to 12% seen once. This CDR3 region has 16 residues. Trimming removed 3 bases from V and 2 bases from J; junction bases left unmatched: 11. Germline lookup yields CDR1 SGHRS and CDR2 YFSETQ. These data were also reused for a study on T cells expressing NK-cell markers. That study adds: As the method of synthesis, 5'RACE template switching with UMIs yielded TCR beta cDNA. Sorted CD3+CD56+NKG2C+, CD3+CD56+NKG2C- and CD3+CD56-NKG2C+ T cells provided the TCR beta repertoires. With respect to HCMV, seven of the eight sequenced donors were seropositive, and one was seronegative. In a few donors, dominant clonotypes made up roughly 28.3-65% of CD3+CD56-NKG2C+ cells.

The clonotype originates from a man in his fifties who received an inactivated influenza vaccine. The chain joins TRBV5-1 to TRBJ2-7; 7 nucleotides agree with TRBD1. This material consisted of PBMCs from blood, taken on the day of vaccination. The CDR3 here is CASSWNTGTAPYEQYF. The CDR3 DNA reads TGCGCCAGCAGCTGGAATACCGGGACAGCACCCTACGAGCAGTACTTC.